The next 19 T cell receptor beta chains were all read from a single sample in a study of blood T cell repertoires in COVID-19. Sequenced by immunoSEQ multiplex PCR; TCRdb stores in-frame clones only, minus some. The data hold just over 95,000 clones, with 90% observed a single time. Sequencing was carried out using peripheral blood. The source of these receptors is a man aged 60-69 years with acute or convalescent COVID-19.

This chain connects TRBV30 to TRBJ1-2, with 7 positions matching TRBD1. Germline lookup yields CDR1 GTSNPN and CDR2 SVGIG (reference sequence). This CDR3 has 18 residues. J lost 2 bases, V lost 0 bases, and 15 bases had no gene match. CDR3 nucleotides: TGTGCCTGGAGTGTCTCCTTATACCGGGACAGAGACAACTATGGCTACACCTTC. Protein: CAWSVSLYRDRDNYGYTF.

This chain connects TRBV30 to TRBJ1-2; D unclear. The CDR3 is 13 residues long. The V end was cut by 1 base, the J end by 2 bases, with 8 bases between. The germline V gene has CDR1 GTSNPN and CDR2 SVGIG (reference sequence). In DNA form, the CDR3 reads TGTGCCTGGAGTGGGACGGGAAACTATGGCTACACCTTC. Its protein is CAWSGTGNYGYTF. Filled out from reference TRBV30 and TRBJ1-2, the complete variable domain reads SQTIHQWPATLVQPVGSPLSLECTVEGTSNPNLYWYRQAAGRGLQLLFYSVGIGQISSEVPQNLSASRPQDRQFILSSKKLLLSDSGFYLCAWSGTGNYGYTFGSGTRLTVV.

CDR3 in amino acids: CASSPSTGGLNEQYV. Here the CDR3 DNA reads TGTGCCAGCTCACCTTCGACAGGGGGCCTGAACGAGCAGTACGTC. V usage is TRBV18 and J usage is TRBJ2-7, with TRBD1 matching 10 bases. CDR1 and CDR2 from the germline V gene are KGHSH and LQKENI. J was trimmed by 5 bases and V by 3 bases; bases with no gene match: 7. The CDR3 contains 15 residues.

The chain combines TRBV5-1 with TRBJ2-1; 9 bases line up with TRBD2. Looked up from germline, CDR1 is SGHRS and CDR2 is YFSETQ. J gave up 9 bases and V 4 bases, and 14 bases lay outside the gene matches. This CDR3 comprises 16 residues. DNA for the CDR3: TGCGCCAGCAGCGAACGAAGGGGACTAGCACTGGGTGAGCAGTTCTTC. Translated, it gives CASSERRGLALGEQFF.

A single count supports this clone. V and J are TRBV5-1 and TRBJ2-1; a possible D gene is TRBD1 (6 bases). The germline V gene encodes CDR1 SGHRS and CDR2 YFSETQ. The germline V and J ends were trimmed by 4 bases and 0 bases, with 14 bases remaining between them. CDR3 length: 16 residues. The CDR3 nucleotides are TGCGCCAGCAGCCCGGGACACCTTATCTCCTACAATGAGCAGTTCTTC. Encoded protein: CASSPGHLISYNEQFF. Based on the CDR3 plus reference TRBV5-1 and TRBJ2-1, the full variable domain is KAGVTQTPRYLIKTRGQQVTLSCSPISGHRSVSWYQQTPGQGLQFLFEYFSETQRNKGNFPGRFSGRQFSNSRSEMNVSTLELGDSALYLCASSPGHLISYNEQFFGPGTRLTVL.

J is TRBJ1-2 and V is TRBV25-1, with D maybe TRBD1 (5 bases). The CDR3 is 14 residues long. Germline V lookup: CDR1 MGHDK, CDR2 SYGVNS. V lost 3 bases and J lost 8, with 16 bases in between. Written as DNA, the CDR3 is TGTGCCAGCAGTGACTCCAGGGTATGGGGCGGCTACACCTTC. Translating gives CASSDSRVWGGYTF.

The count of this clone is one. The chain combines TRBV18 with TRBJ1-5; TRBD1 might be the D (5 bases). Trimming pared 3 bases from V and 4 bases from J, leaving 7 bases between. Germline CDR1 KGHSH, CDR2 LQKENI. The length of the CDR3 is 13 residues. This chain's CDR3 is CASSPGGNQPQHF. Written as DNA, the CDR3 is TGTGCCAGCTCACCGGGGGGAAATCAGCCCCAGCATTTT.

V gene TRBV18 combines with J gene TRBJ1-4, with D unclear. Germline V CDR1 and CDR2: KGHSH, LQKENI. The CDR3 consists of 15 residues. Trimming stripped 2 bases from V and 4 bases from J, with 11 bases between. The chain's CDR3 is CASSPDESRNEKLFF. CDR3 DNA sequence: TGTGCCAGCTCACCAGATGAGTCCCGTAATGAAAAACTGTTTTTT.

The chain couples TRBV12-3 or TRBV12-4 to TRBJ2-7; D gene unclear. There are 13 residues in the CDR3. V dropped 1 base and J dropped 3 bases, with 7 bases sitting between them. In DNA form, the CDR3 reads TGTGCCAGCAGTTTAGGACAATTCTACGAGCAGTACTTC. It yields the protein CASSLGQFYEQYF.

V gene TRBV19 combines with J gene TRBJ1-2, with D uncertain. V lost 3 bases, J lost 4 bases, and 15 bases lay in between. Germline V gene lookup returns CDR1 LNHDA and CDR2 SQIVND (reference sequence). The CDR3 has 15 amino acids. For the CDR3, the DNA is TGTGCCAGTAGTATCGTCGGCGGTAACATCTATGGCTACACCTTC. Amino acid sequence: CASSIVGGNIYGYTF.

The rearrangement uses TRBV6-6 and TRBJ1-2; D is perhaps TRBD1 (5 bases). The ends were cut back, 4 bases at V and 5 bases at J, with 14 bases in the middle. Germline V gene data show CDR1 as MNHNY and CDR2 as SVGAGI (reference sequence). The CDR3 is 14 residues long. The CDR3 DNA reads TGTGCCAGCAGTTCCCCGGACAAGGGGTATGGCTACACCTTC. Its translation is CASSSPDKGYGYTF.

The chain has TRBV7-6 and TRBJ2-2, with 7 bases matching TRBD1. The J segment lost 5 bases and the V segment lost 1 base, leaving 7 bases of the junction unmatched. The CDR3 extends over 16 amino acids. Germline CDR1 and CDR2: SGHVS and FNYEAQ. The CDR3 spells CASSLDIQGETGELFF. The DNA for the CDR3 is TGTGCCAGCAGCTTAGATATCCAGGGGGAAACCGGGGAGCTGTTTTTT.

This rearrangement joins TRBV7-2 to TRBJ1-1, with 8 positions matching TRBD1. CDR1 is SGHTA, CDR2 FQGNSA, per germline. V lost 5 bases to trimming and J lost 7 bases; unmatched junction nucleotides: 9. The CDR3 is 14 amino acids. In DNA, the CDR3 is TGTGCCAGCAGCCCCGTGGACAGGGCCCGTGAAGCTTTCTTT. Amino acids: CASSPVDRAREAFF.

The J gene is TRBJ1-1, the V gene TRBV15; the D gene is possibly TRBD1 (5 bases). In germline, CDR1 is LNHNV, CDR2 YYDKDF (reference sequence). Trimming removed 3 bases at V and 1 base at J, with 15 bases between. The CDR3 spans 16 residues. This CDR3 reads CATSSPQSGGNTEAFF. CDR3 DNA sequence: TGTGCCACCAGCAGCCCCCAAAGCGGGGGGAACACTGAAGCTTTCTTT.

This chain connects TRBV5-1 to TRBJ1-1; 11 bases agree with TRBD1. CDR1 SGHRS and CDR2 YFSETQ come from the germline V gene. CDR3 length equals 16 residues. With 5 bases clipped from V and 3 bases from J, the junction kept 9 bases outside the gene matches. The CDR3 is CASSHGQGARDTEAFF. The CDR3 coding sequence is TGCGCCAGCAGTCACGGACAGGGGGCTCGTGACACTGAAGCTTTCTTT. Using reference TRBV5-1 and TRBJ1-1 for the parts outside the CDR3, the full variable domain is KAGVTQTPRYLIKTRGQQVTLSCSPISGHRSVSWYQQTPGQGLQFLFEYFSETQRNKGNFPGRFSGRQFSNSRSEMNVSTLELGDSALYLCASSHGQGARDTEAFFGQGTRLTVV.

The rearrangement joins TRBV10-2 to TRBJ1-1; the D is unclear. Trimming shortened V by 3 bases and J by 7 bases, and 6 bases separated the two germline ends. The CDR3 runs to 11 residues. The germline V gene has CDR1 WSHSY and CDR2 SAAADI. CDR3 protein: CASSDRFEAFF. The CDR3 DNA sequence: TGCGCCAGCAGTGACAGGTTTGAAGCTTTCTTT.

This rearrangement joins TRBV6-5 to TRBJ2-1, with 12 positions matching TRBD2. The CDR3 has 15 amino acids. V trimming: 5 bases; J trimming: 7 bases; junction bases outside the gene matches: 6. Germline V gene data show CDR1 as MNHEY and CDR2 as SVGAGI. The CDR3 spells CASSTRLAGENEQFF. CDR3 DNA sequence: TGTGCCAGCAGTACTCGACTAGCGGGGGAGAATGAGCAGTTCTTC.

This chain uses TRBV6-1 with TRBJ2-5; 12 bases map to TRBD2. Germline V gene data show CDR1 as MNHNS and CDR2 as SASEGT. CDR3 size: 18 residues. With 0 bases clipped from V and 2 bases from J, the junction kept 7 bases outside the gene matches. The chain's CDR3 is CASSEAHGLAGKQETQYF. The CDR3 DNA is TGTGCCAGCAGTGAAGCGCATGGACTAGCGGGGAAGCAAGAGACCCAGTACTTC.

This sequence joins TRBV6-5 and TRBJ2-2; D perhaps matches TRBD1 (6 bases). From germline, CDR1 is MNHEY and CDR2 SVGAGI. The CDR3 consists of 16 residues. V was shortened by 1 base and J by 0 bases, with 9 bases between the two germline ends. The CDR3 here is CASSYLGGTNTGELFF. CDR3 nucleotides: TGTGCCAGCAGTTACTTAGGGGGAACGAACACCGGGGAGCTGTTTTTT.